This TCR beta chain was identified during a study of beta chain features in type 1 diabetes. General observations from the study: Type 1 diabetes patients had VDJ junctions that carried fewer insertions and more deletions.

Of the isolated RNA, all was reverse transcribed, and so the sequenced material was expressed TCRB transcripts. Clones were read by immunoSEQ multiplex PCR, and TCRdb kept only the in-frame ones, dropping some. The data hold some 410,000 clones, with approximately 15% observed a single time. All of the sorted populations showed purity greater than 98%. A remark on this clone: No antigen is known for it.

What was sequenced was naive CD4+ T cells from blood. This receptor was taken from a man aged 25-45 years in good health.

Here the CDR3 reads CASSLTGVAFF. The CDR3 DNA reads TGTGCCAGCAGCTTAACAGGGGTGGCTTTCTTT. This chain joins TRBV7-9 and TRBJ1-1; 7 bases align to TRBD1. The junction had 2 bases not matched to a gene; V was cut back by 2 bases and J by 11 bases. There are 11 residues in the CDR3. In germline, CDR1 is SEHNR, CDR2 FQNEAQ (reference sequence).